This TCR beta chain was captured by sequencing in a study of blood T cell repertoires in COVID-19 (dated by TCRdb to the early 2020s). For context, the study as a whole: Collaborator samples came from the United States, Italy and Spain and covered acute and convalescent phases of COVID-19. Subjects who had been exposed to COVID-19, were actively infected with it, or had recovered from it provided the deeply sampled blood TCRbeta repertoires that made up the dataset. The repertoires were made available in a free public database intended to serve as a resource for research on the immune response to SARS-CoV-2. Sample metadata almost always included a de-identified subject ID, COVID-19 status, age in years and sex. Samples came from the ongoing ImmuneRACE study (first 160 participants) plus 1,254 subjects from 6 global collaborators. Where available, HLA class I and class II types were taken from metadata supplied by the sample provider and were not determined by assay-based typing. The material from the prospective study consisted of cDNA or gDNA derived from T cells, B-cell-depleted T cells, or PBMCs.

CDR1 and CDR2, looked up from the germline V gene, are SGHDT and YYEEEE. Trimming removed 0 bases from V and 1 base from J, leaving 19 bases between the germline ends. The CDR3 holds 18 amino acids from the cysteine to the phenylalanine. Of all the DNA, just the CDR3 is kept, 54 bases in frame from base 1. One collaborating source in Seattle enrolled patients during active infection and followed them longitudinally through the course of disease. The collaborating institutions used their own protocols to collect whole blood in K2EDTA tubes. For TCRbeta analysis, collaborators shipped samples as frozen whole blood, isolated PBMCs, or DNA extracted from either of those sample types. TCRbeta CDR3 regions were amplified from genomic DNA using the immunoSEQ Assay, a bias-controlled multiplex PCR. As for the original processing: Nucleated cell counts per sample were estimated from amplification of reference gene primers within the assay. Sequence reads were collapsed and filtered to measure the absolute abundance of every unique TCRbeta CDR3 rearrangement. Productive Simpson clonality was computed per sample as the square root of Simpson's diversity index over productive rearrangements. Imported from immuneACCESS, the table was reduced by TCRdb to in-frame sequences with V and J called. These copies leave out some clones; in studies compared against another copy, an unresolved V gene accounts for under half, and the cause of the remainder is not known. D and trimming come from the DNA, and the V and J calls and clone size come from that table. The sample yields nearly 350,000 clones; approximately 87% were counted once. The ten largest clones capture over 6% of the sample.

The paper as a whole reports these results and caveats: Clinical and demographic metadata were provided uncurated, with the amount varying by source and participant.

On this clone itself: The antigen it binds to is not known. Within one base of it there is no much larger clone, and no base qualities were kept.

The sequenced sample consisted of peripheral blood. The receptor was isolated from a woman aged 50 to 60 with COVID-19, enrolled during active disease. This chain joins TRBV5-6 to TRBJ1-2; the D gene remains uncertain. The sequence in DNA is TGTGCCAGCAGCTTGGCAGGTGCACGCTCCAACGTTAACTATGGCTACACCTTC. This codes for CASSLAGARSNVNYGYTF.